This T cell receptor (beta chain) was captured in a study of blood T cells in healthy people across ages. Overall study: Per every two T cells, about one barcoded beta molecule was captured by template switching.

Study observations and caveats: Naive CD4+ cell counts and diversity both ran higher in long-lived than in aged donors.

CDR1 is SNHLY and CDR2 is FYNNEI in the germline V gene. The ends were cut back, 6 bases at V and 1 base at J, with 15 bases in the middle. The CDR3 runs to 15 residues. A word on this clonotype: The antigen remains unidentified.

The second PCR ran roughly 7 to 11 cycles with a sample-barcoded 5' primer and J-beta primers. The authors tagged each cDNA molecule using a template-switch adaptor with 12 random nucleotides. TCRdb processed the 5' RACE reads anew with MiXCR; each CDR3 protein has one entry. This repertoire shows about 670,000 distinct CDR3 sequences, 40% to 50% found once; its top ten account for about 32%. The genes are TRBV2 and TRBJ1-1, with no clear D. The clonotype was recovered from a man older than 75 in good health. The material sequenced was blood. Written as DNA, the CDR3 is TGTGCCAGCAGGGCACGGTGGACGGCGAACACTGAAGCTTTCTTT. Protein sequence: CASRARWTANTEAFF.